Below are 8 T cell receptor beta chains sequenced from a single sample in a study of T cell repertoires in cytomegalovirus infection. TCRdb re-called the reads through MiXCR, storing one row per CDR3 protein. The sample has around 750,000 distinct CDR3 sequences; over 25% are singletons. No cognate antigen is known for these TCRs. Sample: cultured CD8+ T cells from PBMCs, taken from culture after CMV antigen stimulation. The origin of the receptors is a human donor in good health (CMV status not recorded). Some clones in this sample may be carry-over from other donors' samples.

Only a few counts were recorded for this clonotype. This chain uses TRBV28 with TRBJ1-1; D possibly corresponds to TRBD1 (6 bases). This CDR3 is 14 amino acids long. Trimming removed 7 bases from V and 1 base from J, with 13 bases in between. Germline values: CDR1 MDHEN, CDR2 SYDVKM. The CDR3 coding sequence is TGTGCCAGCATGGAAAGAGGGGGGAACACTGAAGCTTTCTTT. Translating it yields CASMERGGNTEAFF. Together with reference TRBV28 and TRBJ1-1, the CDR3 gives the full variable domain: DVKVTQSSRYLVKRTGEKVFLECVQDMDHENMFWYRQDPGLGLRLIYFSYDVKMKEKGDIPEGYSVSREKKERFSLILESASTNQTSMYLCASMERGGNTEAFFGQGTRLTVV.

This clonotype was counted many times. Here the CDR3 reads CASSPLTPTSGGRHTQYF. The CDR3 DNA is TGTGCCAGCAGCCCCCTAACCCCGACTAGCGGGGGTCGGCATACGCAGTATTTT. V gene TRBV7-2 combines with J gene TRBJ2-3; TRBD2 aligns across 12 bases. The CDR3 loop spans 18 amino acids. The germline CDR1 and CDR2 sequences are SGHTA and FQGNSA. The junction had 16 bases not matched to a gene; V was cut back by 5 bases and J by 7 bases.

CDR3 DNA sequence: TGTGCCAGCAGTGAAGCCTACAGGAGGAGCTCCTACGAGCAGTACGTC. Its translation is CASSEAYRRSSYEQYV. The J gene is TRBJ2-7, the V gene TRBV6-1, with D perhaps being TRBD1 or TRBD2 (5 bases each). Germline V gene data show CDR1 as MNHNS and CDR2 as SASEGT. The CDR3 runs to 16 residues. V dropped 0 bases and J dropped 0 bases, with 12 bases sitting between them.

This clonotype was detected many times. This chain connects TRBV12-3 or TRBV12-4 to TRBJ1-1; D is possibly TRBD1 (6 bases). The CDR3 contains 14 residues. Trimming pared 2 bases from V and 4 bases from J, leaving 11 bases between. CDR3 DNA: TGTGCCAGCAGTTTATCGGGGGCGGGCACTGAAGCTTTCTTT. It is translated as CASSLSGAGTEAFF.

For this clonotype: A read error is possible here, since a much larger clone lies one base away. The J gene is TRBJ1-6, the V gene TRBV7-8, with TRBD1 as a possible D gene (5 bases). Trimming took 5 bases from V and 6 from J, leaving 14 bases between them. In germline, CDR1 is SGHVS, CDR2 FQNEAQ. CDR3 length: 15 amino acids. The CDR3 DNA reads TGTGCCAGCAGCCCCGGTGAGGGGTCTAATTCACCCCTCCACTTT. Its translation: CASSPGEGSNSPLHF. The complete variable domain, with remaining parts taken from reference TRBV7-8 and TRBJ1-6, reads GAGVSQSPRYKVAKRGQDVALRCDPISGHVSLFWYQQALGQGPEFLTYFQNEAQLDKSGLPSDRFFAERPEGSVSTLKIQRTQQEDSAVYLCASSPGEGSNSPLHFGNGTRLTVT.

Only a few counts were recorded for this clonotype. The V gene is TRBV6-1, the J gene TRBJ1-1; 8 bases line up with TRBD1. The CDR3 length is 17 residues. Germline V gives CDR1 MNHNS, CDR2 SASEGT. Trimming took 6 bases from V and 3 from J; bases not matched to a gene: 15. CDR3 residues: CASRLVRTGTKDTEAFF. CDR3 in DNA: TGTGCCAGCAGACTCGTTCGGACAGGGACGAAGGACACTGAAGCTTTCTTT.

V and J are TRBV19 and TRBJ2-2; a weak D match, TRBD1 (5 bases). CDR1 LNHDA and CDR2 SQIVND come from the germline V gene (reference sequence). Trimming stripped 5 bases from V and 5 bases from J, with 18 bases between. The CDR3 totals 16 residues. The CDR3 DNA reads TGTGCCAGTAGTCAGGGTACGGTTCTAGGGACCGGGGAGCTGTTTTTT. It translates to CASSQGTVLGTGELFF.

This clonotype was observed a handful of times. The rearrangement links TRBV6-5 to TRBJ2-5; 7 bases fit TRBD1. Germline assignment: CDR1 MNHEY and CDR2 SVGAGI. With V trimmed by 5 bases and J by 2 bases, 2 bases remained unmatched. This CDR3 contains 13 residues. The CDR3 sequence: CASSGDSQETQYF. Here the CDR3 DNA reads TGTGCCAGCAGTGGGGACAGTCAAGAGACCCAGTACTTC.